A selection of T cell receptor beta chains follows, all from one sample in a study of cytomegalovirus exposure and HLA in healthy donors. The repertoire was sequenced with immunoSEQ multiplex PCR; TCRdb's copy has only in-frame clones and lacks some. The sample carries 95,000 to 150,000 clones, about 60% recorded once. The sequenced sample consisted of PBMCs. The receptors here all came from a middle-aged man in good health and CMV-seropositive. Each CDR3 is given with its conserved first and last residue. The order of the fields is D gene, J gene, V gene, clone size, CDR3 protein, CDR3 DNA. A D gene is named only where the DNA matches it firmly. Size is omitted from some rows. Given values are once, few, many or a class for expanded clones.

>.|TRBJ1-1|TRBV28|few
CASSPFAGGTEAFF
TGTGCCAGCAGCCCCTTTGCGGGGGGCACTGAAGCTTTCTTT
>TRBD2|TRBJ2-5|TRBV5-1|.
CASSLTAGGSETQYF
TGCGCCAGCAGCTTGACGGCGGGGGGTTCAGAGACCCAGTACTTC
>.|TRBJ1-1|TRBV2|.
CASSQQGGIDAFF
TGTGCCAGCAGCCAACAGGGAGGGATAGACGCTTTCTTT
>TRBD1|TRBJ1-2|TRBV27|.
CASSFRPQGGGFYGYTF
TGTGCCAGCAGTTTCCGCCCCCAGGGGGGAGGTTTTTATGGCTACACCTTC
>.|TRBJ1-1|TRBV29-1|.
CSVEGRGTTANTEAFF
TGCAGCGTTGAGGGAAGGGGGACTACAGCTAACACTGAAGCTTTCTTT
>.|TRBJ2-2|TRBV28|.
CASSLEGGELFF
TGTGCCAGCAGTTTAGAGGGCGGGGAGCTGTTTTTT
>TRBD1|TRBJ1-1|TRBV4-3|few
CASSQEGQGTTSAFF
TGCGCCAGCAGCCAGGAGGGACAGGGGACAACGAGTGCTTTCTTT
>TRBD1|TRBJ1-2|TRBV5-4|once
CASSARTGVSEMSGYTF
TGTGCCAGCAGCGCCAGGACAGGAGTTTCGGAAATGTCTGGCTACACCTTC
>.|TRBJ2-6|TRBV7-3|.
CASGQTPSSGANVLTF
TGTGCCAGCGGACAGACCCCCAGCTCTGGGGCCAACGTCCTGACTTTC
>TRBD1|TRBJ1-2|TRBV11-1|few
CASSFGQGIGYTF
TGTGCCAGCAGCTTCGGACAGGGTATTGGCTACACCTTC
>.|TRBJ2-5|TRBV30|.
CAWSVRVRETQYF
TGTGCCTGGAGTGTACGAGTCCGGGAGACCCAGTACTTC
>.|TRBJ1-4|TRBV5-1|few
CASSSGVTNEKLFF
TGCGCCAGCAGCTCAGGGGTTACTAATGAAAAACTGTTTTTT
>TRBD1|TRBJ1-2|TRBV6-5|.
CASSQGQGYGYTF
TGTGCCAGCAGTCAGGGACAGGGGTATGGCTACACCTTC
>TRBD1|TRBJ2-6|TRBV27|.
CASSQKTGRGQSNSGANVLTF
TGTGCCAGCAGTCAAAAGACGGGTAGGGGACAGTCAAACTCTGGGGCCAACGTCCTGACTTTC
>.|TRBJ1-4|TRBV28|.
CASSWGGSTNEKLFF
TGTGCCAGCAGTTGGGGCGGATCAACTAATGAAAAACTGTTTTTT
>.|TRBJ2-2|TRBV6-6|.
CASSNLAVGELFF
TGTGCCAGCAGTAATCTAGCTGTCGGGGAGCTGTTTTTT
>.|TRBJ2-7|TRBV29-1|.
CSVEIGSPYEQYF
TGCAGCGTTGAAATCGGGTCCCCTTACGAGCAGTACTTC
>.|TRBJ1-5|TRBV27|.
CASSFRHDDSNQPQHF
TGTGCCAGCAGTTTTCGACACGATGATAGCAATCAGCCCCAGCATTTT
>TRBD1|TRBJ1-6|TRBV5-4|.
CASSPDLDRANSPLHF
TGTGCCAGCAGCCCGGACCTGGACAGGGCGAATTCACCCCTCCACTTT
>.|TRBJ2-1|TRBV5-1|.
CASSTGGFHNEQFF
TGCGCCAGCAGCACGGGGGGCTTCCACAATGAGCAGTTCTTC
>.|TRBJ2-7|TRBV9|.
CASSVGGLSSYEQYF
TGTGCCAGCAGCGTTGGAGGACTGAGCTCCTACGAGCAGTACTTC
>.|TRBJ1-5|TRBV28|.
CASSLAGGIDINQPQHF
TGTGCCAGCAGTTTAGCCGGGGGAATCGATATCAATCAGCCCCAGCATTTT
>.|TRBJ2-2|TRBV5-6|once
CASSSRMIPGELFF
TGTGCCAGCAGCTCGAGGATGATCCCCGGGGAGCTGTTTTTT
>TRBD1|TRBJ1-4|TRBV6-5|.
CASSSGTGGTEKLFF
TGTGCCAGCAGTTCGGGGACAGGGGGGACTGAAAAACTGTTTTTT
>TRBD2|TRBJ2-3|TRBV10-3|.
CAISESGLAGVNTQYF
TGTGCCATCAGTGAGTCGGGACTAGCGGGAGTAAATACGCAGTATTTT
>.|TRBJ1-1|TRBV28|.
CASSLAGRAEAFF
TGTGCCAGCAGTTTAGCGGGGAGGGCTGAAGCTTTCTTT
>.|TRBJ2-3|TRBV5-4|.
CASSSQLTDTQYF
TGTGCCAGCAGCTCTCAACTAACAGATACGCAGTATTTT
>.|TRBJ1-1|TRBV25-1|.
CASMGKPGVVNTEAFF
TGTGCCAGCATGGGCAAACCGGGGGTAGTTAACACTGAAGCTTTCTTT
>TRBD2|TRBJ2-5|TRBV15|.
CATSRDLSLAGGQETQYF
TGTGCCACCAGCAGAGATCTAAGCCTAGCGGGAGGACAAGAGACCCAGTACTTC
>TRBD1|TRBJ2-7|TRBV9|.
CASTEGLDRGYEQYF
TGTGCCAGCACAGAAGGTTTGGACAGGGGATACGAGCAGTACTTC
>TRBD1|TRBJ2-1|TRBV10-3|few
CAISDTGGENNEQFF
TGTGCCATCAGCGATACAGGGGGCGAAAACAATGAGCAGTTCTTC